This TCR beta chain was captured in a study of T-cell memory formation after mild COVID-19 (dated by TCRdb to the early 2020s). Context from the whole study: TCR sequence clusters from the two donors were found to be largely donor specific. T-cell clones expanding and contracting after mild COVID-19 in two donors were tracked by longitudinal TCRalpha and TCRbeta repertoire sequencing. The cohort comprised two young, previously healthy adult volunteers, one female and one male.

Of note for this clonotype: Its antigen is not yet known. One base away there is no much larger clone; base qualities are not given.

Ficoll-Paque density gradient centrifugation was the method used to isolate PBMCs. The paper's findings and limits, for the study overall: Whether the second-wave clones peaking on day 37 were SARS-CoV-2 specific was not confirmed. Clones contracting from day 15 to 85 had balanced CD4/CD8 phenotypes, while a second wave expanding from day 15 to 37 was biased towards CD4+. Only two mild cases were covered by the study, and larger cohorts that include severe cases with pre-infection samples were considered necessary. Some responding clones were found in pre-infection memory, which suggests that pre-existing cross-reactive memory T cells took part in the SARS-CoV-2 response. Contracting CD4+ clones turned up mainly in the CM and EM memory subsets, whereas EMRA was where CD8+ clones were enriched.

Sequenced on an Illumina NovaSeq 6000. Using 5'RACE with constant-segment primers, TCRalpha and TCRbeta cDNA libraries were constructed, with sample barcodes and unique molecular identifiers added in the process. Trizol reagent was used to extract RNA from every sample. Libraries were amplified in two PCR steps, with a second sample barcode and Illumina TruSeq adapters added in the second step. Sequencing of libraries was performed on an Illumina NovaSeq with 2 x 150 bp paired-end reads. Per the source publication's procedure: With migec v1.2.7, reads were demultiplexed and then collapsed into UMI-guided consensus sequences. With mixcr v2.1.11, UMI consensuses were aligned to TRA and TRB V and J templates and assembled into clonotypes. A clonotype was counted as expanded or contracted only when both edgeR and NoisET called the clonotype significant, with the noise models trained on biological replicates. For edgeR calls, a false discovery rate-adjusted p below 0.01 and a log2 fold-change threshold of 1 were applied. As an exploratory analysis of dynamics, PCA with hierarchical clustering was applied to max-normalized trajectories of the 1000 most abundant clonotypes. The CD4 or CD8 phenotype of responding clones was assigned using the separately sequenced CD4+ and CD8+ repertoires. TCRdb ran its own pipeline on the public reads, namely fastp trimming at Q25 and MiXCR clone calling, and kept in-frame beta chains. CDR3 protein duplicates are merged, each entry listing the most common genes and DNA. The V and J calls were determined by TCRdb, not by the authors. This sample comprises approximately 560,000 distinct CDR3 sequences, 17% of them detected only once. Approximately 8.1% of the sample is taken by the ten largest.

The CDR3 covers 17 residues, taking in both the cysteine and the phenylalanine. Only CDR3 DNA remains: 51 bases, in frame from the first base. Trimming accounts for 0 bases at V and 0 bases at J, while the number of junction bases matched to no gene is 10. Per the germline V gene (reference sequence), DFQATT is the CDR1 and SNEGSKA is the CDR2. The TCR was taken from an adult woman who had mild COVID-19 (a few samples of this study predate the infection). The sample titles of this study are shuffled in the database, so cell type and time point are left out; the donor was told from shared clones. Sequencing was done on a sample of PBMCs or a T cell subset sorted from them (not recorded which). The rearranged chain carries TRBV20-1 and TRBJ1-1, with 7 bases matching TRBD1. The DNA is TGCAGTGCTAGAGATAAAATGGGACAGCAAATGAACACTGAAGCTTTCTTT. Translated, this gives CSARDKMGQQMNTEAFF.